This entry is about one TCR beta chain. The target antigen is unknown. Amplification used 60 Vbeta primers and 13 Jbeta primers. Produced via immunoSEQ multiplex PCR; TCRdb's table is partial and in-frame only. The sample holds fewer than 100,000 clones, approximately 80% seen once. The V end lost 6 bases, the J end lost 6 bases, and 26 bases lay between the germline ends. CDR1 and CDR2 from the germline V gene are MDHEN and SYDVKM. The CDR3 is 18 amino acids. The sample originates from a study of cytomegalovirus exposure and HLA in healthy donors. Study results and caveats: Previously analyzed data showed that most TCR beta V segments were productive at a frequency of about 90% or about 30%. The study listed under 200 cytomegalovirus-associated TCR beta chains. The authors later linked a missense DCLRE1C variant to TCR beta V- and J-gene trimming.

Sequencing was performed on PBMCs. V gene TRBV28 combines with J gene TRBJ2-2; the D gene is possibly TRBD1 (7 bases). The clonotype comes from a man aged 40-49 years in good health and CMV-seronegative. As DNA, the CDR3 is TGTGCCAGCAGCCTCATTTCAGGGGGACCCAGGGGGGCCGGGGAGCTGTTTTTT. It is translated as CASSLISGGPRGAGELFF. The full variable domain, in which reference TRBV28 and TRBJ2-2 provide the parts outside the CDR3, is DVKVTQSSRYLVKRTGEKVFLECVQDMDHENMFWYRQDPGLGLRLIYFSYDVKMKEKGDIPEGYSVSREKKERFSLILESASTNQTSMYLCASSLISGGPRGAGELFFGEGSRLTVL.